These 30 T cell receptor beta chains came from one sample sequenced in a study of quantifying T cell responses using KT2 cells. Background on the study: TCR alpha and beta constant-region primers primed reverse transcription of RNA.

A single-stranded UMI oligo with SP2 sequence was ligated to cDNA 3' ends. The first PCR ran approximately 4 cycles with an equimolar RC1.1 and RC1.2 beta primer mix. TCRdb processed the UMI-ligation and nested PCR reads anew with MiXCR; each CDR3 protein has one entry. The sample holds roughly 50,000 distinct CDR3 sequences, more than 9% seen once. The sample comprised PBMCs spiked with cells of the T cell clone KT2. These TCRs come from a human donor.

This clonotype was found many times. The chain employs TRBV5-1 and TRBJ2-1; D is ambiguous. V lost 0 bases to trimming and J lost 6 bases, with 4 bases between them. Per the germline V gene, CDR1 is SGHRS and CDR2 is YFSETQ. The CDR3 is 12 amino acids. The DNA for the CDR3 is TGCGCCAGCAGCTTGGGTAGCAATGAGCAGTTCTTC. Translated: CASSLGSNEQFF.

The chain recombines TRBV20-1 with TRBJ1-2, with D maybe TRBD1 (5 bases). Germline CDR1 and CDR2: DFQATT and SNEGSKA (reference sequence). V lost 5 bases to trimming and J lost 4 bases, with 20 bases between them. The CDR3 totals 15 residues. DNA of the CDR3: TGCAGTGCTGTAGTAGCTGGACGGGGACCCTATGGCTACACCTTC. It yields the protein CSAVVAGRGPYGYTF.

DNA of the CDR3: TGTGCCAGCAGTTACTCGAGTGCCAGTACAGCAACTAATGAAAAACTGTTTTTT. This gives the protein CASSYSSASTATNEKLFF. This chain connects TRBV6-6 to TRBJ1-4; D is uncertain. The CDR3 is made up of 18 amino acids. The germline gives CDR1 MNHNY, CDR2 SVGAGI (reference sequence). V was trimmed by 0 bases and J by 0 bases, leaving 14 bases between them.

This clonotype was detected many times. This chain links TRBV7-9 with TRBJ2-3, with 7 bases that match TRBD1. Germline CDR1 and CDR2: SEHNR and FQNEAQ (reference sequence). The CDR3 loop spans 17 amino acids. V lost 2 bases to trimming and J lost 0 bases; unmatched junction nucleotides: 8. The CDR3 sequence: CASSLRTGHPSTDTQYF. The CDR3 DNA follows: TGTGCCAGCAGCTTAAGGACAGGACACCCTAGCACAGATACGCAGTATTTT. Filled out from reference TRBV7-9 and TRBJ2-3, the complete variable domain reads DTGVSQNPRHKITKRGQNVTFRCDPISEHNRLYWYRQTLGQGPEFLTYFQNEAQLEKSRLLSDRFSAERPKGSFSTLEIQRTEQGDSAMYLCASSLRTGHPSTDTQYFGPGTRLTVL.

At least ten counts were recorded for this clonotype. In DNA form, the CDR3 reads TGTGCCAGCAGTTACAACAGGGGTCCTCAGCCCCAGCATTTT. Residues: CASSYNRGPQPQHF. This sequence joins TRBV27 and TRBJ1-5, with 7 bases aligning to TRBD1. The V segment lost 4 bases and the J segment 6 bases; nucleotides outside the gene matches: 6. Germline-derived CDR1 and CDR2 are MNHEY and SMNVEV (reference sequence). The CDR3 is 14 residues long.

In its sample, this clonotype was seen a few times. The V call is TRBV15, the J call TRBJ1-4; D uncertain. The V and J ends lost 1 base and 6 bases respectively, with 12 bases between them. The CDR3 totals 15 residues. Germline CDR1 reads LNHNV; CDR2 reads YYDKDF (reference sequence). CDR3 loop: CATSRVRVEDEKLFF. CDR3 sequence (DNA): TGTGCCACCAGCAGAGTAAGGGTCGAGGATGAAAAACTGTTTTTT. The whole variable domain, filled in from reference TRBV15 and TRBJ1-4, reads DAMVIQNPRYQVTQFGKPVTLSCSQTLNHNVMYWYQQKSSQAPKLLFHYYDKDFNNEADTPDNFQSRRPNTSFCFLDIRSPGLGDTAMYLCATSRVRVEDEKLFFGSGTQLSVL.

A few counts support this clonotype. This chain links TRBV2 with TRBJ1-1; D perhaps matches TRBD1 (5 bases). V was pared by 7 bases and J by 1 base, with 10 bases between. The CDR3 length is 13 residues. Germline-derived CDR1 and CDR2 are SNHLY and FYNNEI. The CDR3 is CASIRGPNTEAFF. Here the CDR3 DNA reads TGTGCCAGCATTCGGGGCCCGAACACTGAAGCTTTCTTT.

This clonotype occurred a few times. V gene TRBV7-9 combines with J gene TRBJ2-5, with TRBD2 identical over 7 bases. The CDR3 totals 13 residues. The ends lost 4 bases at V and 4 bases at J; junction bases unmatched: 3. Per the germline V gene, CDR1 is SEHNR and CDR2 is FQNEAQ (reference sequence). The CDR3 DNA sequence: TGTGCCAGCAGCTATTTAGCGGGAGAGACCCAGTACTTC. Amino acid sequence: CASSYLAGETQYF.

This clonotype was detected only a few times. V is TRBV7-3 and J is TRBJ1-5, with D unclear. This CDR3 is 15 amino acids long. The V end lost 4 bases, the J end lost 0 bases, and 10 bases lay between the germline ends. The V gene's germline CDR1 is SGHTA and CDR2 FQGTGA. CDR3 loop: CASSSTPYSNQPQHF. In DNA form, the CDR3 reads TGTGCCAGCAGCTCGACACCGTATAGCAATCAGCCCCAGCATTTT.

This clonotype was seen only a few times. The chain is built from TRBV12-3 or TRBV12-4 and TRBJ1-1; D remains ambiguous. CDR3 size: 13 residues. Trimming removed 3 bases from V and 4 bases from J, with 9 bases in between. The CDR3 reads CASSLAPATEAFF. CDR3 DNA: TGTGCCAGCAGTTTGGCCCCAGCCACTGAAGCTTTCTTT.

This chain connects TRBV12-3 or TRBV12-4 to TRBJ1-2; no clear D. The CDR3 is 14 residues long. Trimming removed 4 bases from V and 2 bases from J, with 11 bases in between. The CDR3, as DNA: TGTGCCAGCAGTTCCCGACTTTTAAACTATGGCTACACCTTC. Its translation: CASSSRLLNYGYTF.

This clonotype appeared a few times. CDR3 DNA sequence: TGTGCCAGCAGCTTACAAGCGGGATATGGCTACGAGCAGTACTTC. Amino acids: CASSLQAGYGYEQYF. This chain connects TRBV5-5 to TRBJ2-7, with 7 bases fitting TRBD2. The CDR3 has 15 residues. V lost 2 bases, J lost 3 bases, and 8 bases stayed unmatched. CDR1 is SGHKS and CDR2 is YYEKEE in the germline V gene (reference sequence).

The chain recombines TRBV28 with TRBJ2-2; TRBD1 matches 8 bases. The J segment lost 1 base and the V segment lost 6 bases, leaving 4 bases of the junction unmatched. Per germline, CDR1 MDHEN and CDR2 SYDVKM. This CDR3 spans 15 amino acids. The CDR3 spells CASRDGTGNTGELFF. Here the CDR3 DNA reads TGTGCCAGCAGGGACGGGACAGGGAACACCGGGGAGCTGTTTTTT.

This clonotype occurred many times. For the CDR3, the DNA is TGCAGCGTTGAAGGCAACCTGGGGACCGGGGAGCTGTTTTTT. This translates into CSVEGNLGTGELFF. The J gene is TRBJ2-2, the V gene TRBV29-1; D uncertain. V was trimmed by 1 base and J by 5 bases, leaving 11 bases between them. Germline CDR1 SQVTM, CDR2 ANQGSEA. This CDR3 region has 14 residues.

The rearrangement uses TRBV5-1 and TRBJ1-4; 11 nucleotides agree with TRBD1. The CDR3 length is 17 residues. Germline CDR1 reads SGHRS; CDR2 reads YFSETQ. V lost 1 base, J lost 6 bases, and 8 bases stayed unmatched. The CDR3 DNA reads TGCGCCAGCAGCTTGTCACACCGGGACAGGGGGTATGAAAAACTGTTTTTT. This sequence encodes CASSLSHRDRGYEKLFF.

The J gene is TRBJ1-2, the V gene TRBV10-3, with D possibly being TRBD1 (5 bases). The CDR3 is made up of 16 amino acids. In germline, CDR1 is ENHRY, CDR2 SYGVKD. V was clipped by 4 bases and J by 6 bases, with 21 bases between them. The CDR3 DNA sequence: TGTGCCATCAGTGGGTGGACAACTCAGGAGGGGAATGGCTACACCTTC. Translating it yields CAISGWTTQEGNGYTF.

The chain employs TRBV2 and TRBJ2-7, with 12 bases lining up with TRBD2. In germline, CDR1 is SNHLY, CDR2 FYNNEI. The junction had 7 bases not matched to a gene; V was cut back by 8 bases and J by 2 bases. This CDR3 is 15 amino acids long. The CDR3 here is CASGRGLAGTYEQYF. The DNA of the CDR3 is TGTGCCAGCGGGAGAGGACTAGCGGGAACCTACGAGCAGTACTTC.

The chain carries TRBV6-1 and TRBJ2-3; weak D call: TRBD2 (5 bases). There are 14 residues in the CDR3. Trimming removed 4 bases at V and 2 bases at J, with 10 bases between. Germline V CDR1 and CDR2: MNHNS, SASEGT. The DNA for the CDR3 is TGTGCCAGCAGTGCTGGACTGGTCACAGATACGCAGTATTTT. It yields the protein CASSAGLVTDTQYF.

This clonotype was found many times. The chain is built from TRBV28 and TRBJ1-4; 7 nucleotides line up with TRBD1. CDR1 is MDHEN and CDR2 is SYDVKM in the germline V gene. V shed 6 bases, J shed 7 bases, and the junction held 11 bases outside the gene matches. There are 15 residues in the CDR3. The CDR3 coding sequence is TGTGCCAGCAGGCCAGCGACAGGGTCTTCTGAAAAACTGTTTTTT. This encodes CASRPATGSSEKLFF.

CDR3 DNA: TGTGCCAGCAGTGTGACGGAGAAAAAGCCCCAGCATTTT. The encoded protein is CASSVTEKKPQHF. This chain links TRBV6-1 with TRBJ1-5, with D unresolved. Germline V gene lookup returns CDR1 MNHNS and CDR2 SASEGT. The CDR3 has 13 residues. V dropped 4 bases and J dropped 8 bases, with 12 bases sitting between them.

This clonotype was detected a few times. The chain employs TRBV28 and TRBJ1-1, with 7 positions matching TRBD1. The CDR3 runs 17 residues. Germline V gene sequence: CDR1 MDHEN, CDR2 SYDVKM. V lost 6 bases, J lost 0 bases, and 13 bases stayed unmatched. CDR3 residues: CASSRPPGQIVNTEAFF. The CDR3 bases are TGTGCCAGCAGCCGTCCACCGGGACAGATAGTGAACACTGAAGCTTTCTTT.

This clonotype was seen a handful of times. The V and J genes are TRBV10-3 and TRBJ2-7; a weak D match, TRBD1 (5 bases). CDR1 ENHRY and CDR2 SYGVKD come from the germline V gene. This CDR3 region has 13 residues. V was cut by 6 bases and J by 0 bases, with 9 bases left in between. The CDR3 sequence is CAIRDTLSYEQYF. In DNA form, the CDR3 reads TGTGCCATCAGGGACACCCTCTCCTACGAGCAGTACTTC.

The table lists this clonotype with many counts. V is TRBV24-1 and J is TRBJ2-7; D is perhaps TRBD1 or TRBD2 (5 bases each). CDR1 and CDR2 (germline): KGHDR, SFDVKD. The CDR3 consists of 13 residues. V was shortened by 2 bases and J by 7 bases, with 11 bases between the two germline ends. CDR3 protein: CATSDSSWGEQYF. The DNA of the CDR3 is TGTGCCACCAGTGATTCATCTTGGGGGGAGCAGTACTTC.

This clonotype was counted between two and nine times. The rearrangement uses TRBV7-9 and TRBJ1-1; TRBD1 agrees at 8 bases. Germline assignment: CDR1 SEHNR and CDR2 FQNEAQ (reference sequence). The J segment lost 4 bases and the V segment lost 1 base, leaving 11 bases of the junction unmatched. The CDR3 loop spans 17 amino acids. DNA of the CDR3: TGTGCCAGCAGCTTAGTAGGGCGACAGGGGTTGTTCACTGAAGCTTTCTTT. Its translation is CASSLVGRQGLFTEAFF.

The chain links TRBV5-1 to TRBJ1-1; D gene uncertain. The CDR3 length is 13 residues. Trimming removed 7 bases from V and 5 bases from J, with 15 bases in between. Germline V CDR1 and CDR2: SGHRS, YFSETQ. CDR3 residues: CASFRELGTEAFF. DNA of the CDR3: TGCGCCAGCTTCCGAGAACTGGGAACTGAAGCTTTCTTT.

This clonotype was seen more than once but under ten times. V usage is TRBV5-1 and J usage is TRBJ2-3; TRBD1 aligns across 11 bases. CDR1 and CDR2 (germline): SGHRS, YFSETQ. The length of the CDR3 is 15 residues. V dropped 4 bases and J dropped 4; count of bases not matched to a gene: 5. The CDR3 DNA is TGCGCCAGCAGCCCGGACAGGGGGCTGTCAGATACGCAGTATTTT. The encoded protein is CASSPDRGLSDTQYF.

This clonotype was observed many times. The V gene is TRBV11-2, the J gene TRBJ2-3; 7 nucleotides align to TRBD2. Germline V gene data show CDR1 as SGHAT and CDR2 as FQNNGV. This CDR3 is 15 amino acids long. The J segment lost 6 bases and the V segment lost 3 bases, leaving 9 bases of the junction unmatched. CDR3 coding DNA: TGTGCCAGCAGCTTTCTAGCGGTCCGAAGTGATACGCAGTATTTT. Its translation: CASSFLAVRSDTQYF.

This clonotype appeared many times. V gene TRBV11-2 combines with J gene TRBJ1-2; the D is unclear. Germline V gene sequence: CDR1 SGHAT, CDR2 FQNNGV. This CDR3 contains 15 residues. The V end lost 5 bases, the J end lost 6 bases, and 19 bases lay between the germline ends. The CDR3 loop is CASSKLLRGKHGYTF. CDR3 coding DNA: TGTGCCAGCAGCAAACTTCTACGGGGAAAACATGGCTACACCTTC.

The rearrangement uses TRBV21-1 and TRBJ2-7; the table's D gene call, TRBD1, was not cross checked with the DNA. TRBV21-1 is a pseudogene locus. The CDR3 sequence is 17 residues long. In nucleotides, the CDR3 is TGTGCCAGCAGCAAAGCTGGCGCTGATGACAGGTTCTACGAGCAGTACTTC. The encoded protein is CASSKAGADDRFYEQYF.

V is TRBV29-1 and J is TRBJ2-7; 10 bases are a match to TRBD1. Germline loops: CDR1 SQVTM, CDR2 ANQGSEA. After removal of 0 bases from V and 7 bases from J, the junction contained 9 bases not matched to a gene. The CDR3 has 15 amino acids. As DNA, the CDR3 is TGCAGCGTTGAAGATCCTAGACAGGGGGCAGTGGAGCAGTACTTC. Amino acid sequence: CSVEDPRQGAVEQYF.